Listed below are T cell receptor beta chains from one sample, sequenced in a study of shared clonotypes between healthy human individuals. The repertoire was sequenced with immunoSEQ multiplex PCR; TCRdb's copy has only in-frame clones and lacks some. This table holds roughly 2.2 million clones, about 92% found once. The specimen was naive CD4+ T cells from PBMCs. The receptors shown here come from a man aged 18 to 29 in good health. Some clones in this sample may be carry-over from other donors' samples. The CDR3 runs from the conserved cysteine through the conserved F or W. The D gene is left open where the match is weak. A row's size may be missing; if present it is once, few, many or a size class.

J,D,size,V,DNA,CDR3
TRBJ1-1,TRBD1,-,TRBV4-1,TGCGCCAGCAGCCCTCCTTACCAAGGGACAGGGGGCCCTGAAGCTTTCTTT,CASSPPYQGTGGPEAFF
TRBJ2-1,-,-,TRBV2,TGTGCCAGCCACGGCTACAATGAGCAGTTCTTC,CASHGYNEQFF
TRBJ2-3,-,-,TRBV29-1,TGCAGCGTCTCAGGCGGCACAGATACGCAGTATTTT,CSVSGGTDTQYF
TRBJ1-2,-,-,TRBV30,TGTGCCTGGAGTAGGTGGGGAGGGGATGGCTACACCTTC,CAWSRWGGDGYTF
TRBJ2-1,TRBD1,-,TRBV7-9,TGTGCCAGCAGCCTGATCGGGACAGGGGGCTATGAGCAGTTCTTC,CASSLIGTGGYEQFF
TRBJ2-1,-,-,TRBV12-2,TGTGCCCCTGAGCGGGAGAGGCTCAAATACAATGAGCAGTTCTTC,CAPERERLKYNEQFF
TRBJ2-6,TRBD2,-,TRBV28,TGTGCCAGCAGTTTCGGGGGGGGCCTCTCTGGGGCCAACGTCCTGACTTTC,CASSFGGGLSGANVLTF
TRBJ1-2,-,-,TRBV6-1,TGTGCCAGCAAGCGGCCGGACAATGGCTACACCTTC,CASKRPDNGYTF
TRBJ2-3,TRBD1,-,TRBV28,TGTGCCAGCAGCCGGGCCGGGACAGGGGTCACAGATACGCAGTATTTT,CASSRAGTGVTDTQYF
TRBJ2-7,-,few,TRBV30,TGTGCCTGGAGTGTACAGGGCTACGAGCAGTACTTC,CAWSVQGYEQYF
TRBJ1-5,-,-,TRBV2,TGTGCCAGCAGTGAACAGAGTGGGAAGGGTCAGCCCCAGCATTTT,CASSEQSGKGQPQHF
TRBJ2-1,TRBD2,-,TRBV20-1,TGCAGTGCTAACCGGGAGGGCCCCCAGTTCTTC,CSANREGPQFF
TRBJ2-7,TRBD2,-,TRBV6-5,TGTGCCAGCAGGACTAGCGGAACCTACGAGCAGTACTTC,CASRTSGTYEQYF
TRBJ2-3,-,-,TRBV27,TGTGCCAGCAGTTTAAGTGGGATAGGAGATACGCAGTATTTT,CASSLSGIGDTQYF
TRBJ1-1,-,few,TRBV7-6,TGTGCCAGCAGCTCCCACGAACTGAAGAACACTGAAGCTTTCTTT,CASSSHELKNTEAFF
TRBJ2-1,-,-,TRBV4-3,TGCGCCAGCAGCCAAGTCGATGGGTCCAGATCCTACAATGAGCAGTTCTTC,CASSQVDGSRSYNEQFF
TRBJ2-1,-,-,TRBV11-2,TGTGCCAGCAGCTTAGTTAGGTTTGATGAGCAGTTCTTC,CASSLVRFDEQFF
TRBJ1-1,TRBD1,-,TRBV28,TGTGCCAGCAATTCAGACAGGGCGTTGGGTACTGAAGCTTTCTTT,CASNSDRALGTEAFF
TRBJ2-3,-,-,TRBV7-9,TGTGCCAGCAGCTTAGCGACGCCGGGCACAGATACGCAGTATTTT,CASSLATPGTDTQYF
TRBJ2-3,-,-,TRBV5-6,TGTGCCAGCAGCTTGGTACCGGAAGCGGGAGATACGCAGTATTTT,CASSLVPEAGDTQYF
TRBJ1-2,TRBD1,-,TRBV15,TGTGCCACCAGCAGAGAGGGGGACAGCCTTTATGGCTACACCTTC,CATSREGDSLYGYTF
TRBJ2-7,-,-,TRBV18,TGTGCCAGCTCACCGAGTTTGGGAGCTAGCCACGAGCAGTACTTC,CASSPSLGASHEQYF
TRBJ2-3,-,-,TRBV18,TGTGCCAGCTCACCTGTCTACGCAGGGGAGCGAACAGATACGCAGTATTTT,CASSPVYAGERTDTQYF
TRBJ1-4,-,-,TRBV4-2,TGTGCCAGCAGCCAAAGCCGCCTGACAGCAACTAATGAAAAACTGTTTTTT,CASSQSRLTATNEKLFF
TRBJ1-5,TRBD1,-,TRBV2,TGTGCCAGCAGCTTCGGGACAGGGGGCCGGCCCCAGCATTTT,CASSFGTGGRPQHF
TRBJ2-1,TRBD2,-,TRBV6-5,TGTGCCAGCAGGGGGGTCGGACTAGTCCCCAATGAGCAGTTCTTC,CASRGVGLVPNEQFF
TRBJ2-2,-,-,TRBV19,TGTGCCAGTAGTATTGCGGGTCAGGCATCCGGGGAGCTGTTTTTT,CASSIAGQASGELFF
TRBJ1-1,-,-,TRBV15,TGTGCCACCAGCAGAGACAGATCGGCTTTCTTT,CATSRDRSAFF
TRBJ1-2,-,-,TRBV28,TGTGCCAGCAGTCCCCCACGGATTACGGGCTACACCTTC,CASSPPRITGYTF
TRBJ1-1,-,-,TRBV7-2,TGTGCCAGCAGCCCCCGGCGGAACACTGAAGCTTTCTTT,CASSPRRNTEAFF
TRBJ1-5,-,few,TRBV6-1,TGTGCCAGCAGTGAAACGGGGGGCGGTCAGCCCCAGCATTTT,CASSETGGGQPQHF
TRBJ2-1,-,-,TRBV28,TGTGCCAGCAGTTTACGGACTGGGAATACCCCCAATGAGCAGTTCTTC,CASSLRTGNTPNEQFF
TRBJ2-3,-,-,TRBV28,TGTGCCAGCGGGCCCGGGACAGATACGCAGTATTTT,CASGPGTDTQYF
TRBJ1-2,TRBD1,-,TRBV11-2,TGTGCCAGCAGCTCCTTATCAACCGGGACAGAAGATCGTGGCTACACCTTC,CASSSLSTGTEDRGYTF
TRBJ2-1,TRBD2,-,TRBV12-5,TGTGCTAGTGGTTCCAGGACTAGCGGGAGTTACAATGAGCAGTTCTTC,CASGSRTSGSYNEQFF
TRBJ2-2,-,once,TRBV7-3,TGTGCCAGCAGCTTATACGGCACCGGGGAGCTGTTTTTT,CASSLYGTGELFF
TRBJ2-1,-,-,TRBV12-5,TGTGCTAGTGGCCCCCCGGGTCCACAAGTAGATGAGCAGTTCTTC,CASGPPGPQVDEQFF
TRBJ1-1,-,-,TRBV7-3,TGTGCCAGCAGCTTAAGTAGGGGACGTGAAGCTTTCTTT,CASSLSRGREAFF
TRBJ1-6,TRBD1,-,TRBV28,TGTGCCAGCAGTTTAGGGGGACAGGGCCTCCACTTT,CASSLGGQGLHF
TRBJ2-7,TRBD1,-,TRBV14,TGTGCCAGCAGCCACAGACGGACAGGACCCTACGAGCAGTACTTC,CASSHRRTGPYEQYF
TRBJ1-2,-,-,TRBV19,TGTGCCAGTAGGACTCGGACGAACTATGGCTACACCTTC,CASRTRTNYGYTF
TRBJ2-1,-,-,TRBV11-2,TGTGCCAGCAGCTTGAGTGGCTATGAGCAGTTCTTC,CASSLSGYEQFF
TRBJ2-7,-,-,TRBV10-1,TGCGCCAGCAGAGGGACGCTGCTGGGAGAGCAGTACTTC,CASRGTLLGEQYF
TRBJ2-3,TRBD2,-,TRBV4-1,TGCGCCAGCAGCCACCCCCGGAAGCGGGAGGCGAGCACAGATACGCAGTATTTT,CASSHPRKREASTDTQYF
TRBJ2-5,TRBD1,-,TRBV7-8,TGTGCCAGCAGCCGGTTAGGGGGCCGGGAGACCCAGTACTTC,CASSRLGGRETQYF
TRBJ2-7,-,-,TRBV28,TGTGCCAGCAGAAGGGAGGGGGGTTTCTCCTACGAGCAGTACTTC,CASRREGGFSYEQYF
TRBJ2-1,-,-,TRBV27,TGTGCCAGCACTGACGGACCCTACAATGAGCAGTTCTTC,CASTDGPYNEQFF
TRBJ2-7,-,-,TRBV7-3,TGTGCCAGCAGCTATGGCGGAAGCTCCTACGAGCAGTACTTC,CASSYGGSSYEQYF
TRBJ1-4,-,-,TRBV28,TGTGCCAGCAGGCTCCCCTCCCCCGTGGAAAAACTGTTTTTT,CASRLPSPVEKLFF
TRBJ1-3,-,-,TRBV15,TGTGCCACCAGCGGCGGGGCCTCTGGAAACACCATATATTTT,CATSGGASGNTIYF